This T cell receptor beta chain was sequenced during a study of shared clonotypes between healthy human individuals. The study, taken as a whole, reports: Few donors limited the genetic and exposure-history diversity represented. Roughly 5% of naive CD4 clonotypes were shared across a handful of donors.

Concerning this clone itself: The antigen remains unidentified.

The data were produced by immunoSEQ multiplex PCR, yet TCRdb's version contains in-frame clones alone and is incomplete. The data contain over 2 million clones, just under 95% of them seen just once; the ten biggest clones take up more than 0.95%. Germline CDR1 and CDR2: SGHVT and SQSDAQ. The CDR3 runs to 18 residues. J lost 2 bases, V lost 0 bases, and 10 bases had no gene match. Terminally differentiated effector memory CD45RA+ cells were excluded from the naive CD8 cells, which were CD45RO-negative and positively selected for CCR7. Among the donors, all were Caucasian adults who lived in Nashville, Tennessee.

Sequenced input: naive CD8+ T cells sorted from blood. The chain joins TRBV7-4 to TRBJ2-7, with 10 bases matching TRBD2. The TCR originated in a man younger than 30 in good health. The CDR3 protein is CASSLASSGRAQPYEQYF. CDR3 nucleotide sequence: TGTGCCAGCAGCTTAGCTTCCAGCGGGAGGGCCCAGCCCTACGAGCAGTACTTC.